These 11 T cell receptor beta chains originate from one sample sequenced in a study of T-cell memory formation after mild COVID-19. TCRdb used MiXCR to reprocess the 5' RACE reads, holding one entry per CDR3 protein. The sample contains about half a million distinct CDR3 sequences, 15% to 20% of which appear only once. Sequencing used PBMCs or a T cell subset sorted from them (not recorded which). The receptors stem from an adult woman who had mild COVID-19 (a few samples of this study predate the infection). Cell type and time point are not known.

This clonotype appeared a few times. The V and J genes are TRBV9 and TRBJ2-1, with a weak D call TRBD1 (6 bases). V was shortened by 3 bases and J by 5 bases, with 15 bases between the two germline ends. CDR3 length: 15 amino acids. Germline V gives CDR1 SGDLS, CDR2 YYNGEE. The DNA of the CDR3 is TGTGCCAGCAGCGAGGGACACCTAAGGAACAATGAGCAGTTCTTC. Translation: CASSEGHLRNNEQFF. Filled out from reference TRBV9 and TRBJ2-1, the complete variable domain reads DSGVTQTPKHLITATGQRVTLRCSPRSGDLSVYWYQQSLDQGLQFLIQYYNGEERAKGNILERFSAQQFPDLHSELNLSSLELGDSALYFCASSEGHLRNNEQFFGPGTRLTVL.

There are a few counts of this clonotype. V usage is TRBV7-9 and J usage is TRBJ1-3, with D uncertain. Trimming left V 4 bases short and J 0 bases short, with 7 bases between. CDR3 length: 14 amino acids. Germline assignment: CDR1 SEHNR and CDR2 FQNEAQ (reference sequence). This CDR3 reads CASSYVYSGNTIYF. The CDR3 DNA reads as TGTGCCAGCAGCTATGTGTACTCTGGAAACACCATATATTTT.

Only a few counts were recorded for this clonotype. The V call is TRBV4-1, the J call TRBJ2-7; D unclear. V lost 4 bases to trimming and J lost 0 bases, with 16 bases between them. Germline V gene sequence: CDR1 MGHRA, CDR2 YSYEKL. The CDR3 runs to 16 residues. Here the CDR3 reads CASSPKSLLSSYEQYF. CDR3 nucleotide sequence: TGCGCCAGCAGCCCAAAATCTCTACTAAGCTCCTACGAGCAGTACTTC.

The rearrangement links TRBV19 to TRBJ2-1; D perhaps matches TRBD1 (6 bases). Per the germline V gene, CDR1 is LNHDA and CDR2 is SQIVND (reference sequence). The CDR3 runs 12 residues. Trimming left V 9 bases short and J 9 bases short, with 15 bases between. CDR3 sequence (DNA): TGTGCCAGCCGATTAGGGGGTGGTGAGCAGTTCTTC. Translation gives CASRLGGGEQFF.

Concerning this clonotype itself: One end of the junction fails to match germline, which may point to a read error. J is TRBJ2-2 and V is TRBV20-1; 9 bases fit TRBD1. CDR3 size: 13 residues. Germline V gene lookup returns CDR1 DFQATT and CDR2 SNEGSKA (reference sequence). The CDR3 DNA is TGCAGTGCCAGAGGACAGGGGACCGGGGAGCTGTTTTTT. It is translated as CSARGQGTGELFF.

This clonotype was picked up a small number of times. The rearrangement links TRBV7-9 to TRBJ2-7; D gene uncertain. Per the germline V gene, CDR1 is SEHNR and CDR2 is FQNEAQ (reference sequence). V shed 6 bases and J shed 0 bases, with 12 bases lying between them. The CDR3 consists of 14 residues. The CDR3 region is CASSRLLDSYEQYF. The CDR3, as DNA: TGTGCCAGCAGTAGGCTCCTGGACTCCTACGAGCAGTACTTC.

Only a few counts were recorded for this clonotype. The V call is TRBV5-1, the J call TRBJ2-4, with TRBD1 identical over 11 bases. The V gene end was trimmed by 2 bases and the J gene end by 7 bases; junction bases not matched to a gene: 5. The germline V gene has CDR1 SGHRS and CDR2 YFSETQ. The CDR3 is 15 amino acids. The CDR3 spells CASSFGQGAGNIQYF. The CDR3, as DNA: TGCGCCAGCAGCTTCGGACAGGGGGCGGGGAACATTCAGTACTTC.

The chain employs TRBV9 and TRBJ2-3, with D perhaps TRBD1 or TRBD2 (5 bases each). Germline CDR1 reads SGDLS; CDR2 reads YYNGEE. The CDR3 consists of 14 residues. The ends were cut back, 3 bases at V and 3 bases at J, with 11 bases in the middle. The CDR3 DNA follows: TGTGCCAGCAGCGCCGAGGGGATGACAGATACGCAGTATTTT. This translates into CASSAEGMTDTQYF.

CDR3 DNA sequence: TGTGCCAGCAGCCAGGGAGGCTGGGGCGAGCAGTACGTC. Residues: CASSQGGWGEQYV. This chain connects TRBV14 to TRBJ2-7; D might be TRBD2 (6 bases). CDR3 length: 13 amino acids. V gave up 3 bases and J gave up 6 bases, with 12 bases separating them. CDR1 and CDR2 from the germline V gene are SGHDN and FVKESK.

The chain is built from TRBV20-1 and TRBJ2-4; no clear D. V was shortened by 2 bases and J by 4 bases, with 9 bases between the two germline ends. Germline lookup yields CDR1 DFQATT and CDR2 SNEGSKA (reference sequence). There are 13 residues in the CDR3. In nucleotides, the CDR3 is TGCAGTGCTAGATGGCTACCGAAAAACATTCAGTACTTC. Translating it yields CSARWLPKNIQYF.

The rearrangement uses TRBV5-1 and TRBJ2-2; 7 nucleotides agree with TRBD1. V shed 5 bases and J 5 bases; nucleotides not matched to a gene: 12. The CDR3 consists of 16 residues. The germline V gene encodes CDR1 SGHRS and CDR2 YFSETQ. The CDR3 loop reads CASRTTGVIRTGELFF. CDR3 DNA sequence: TGCGCCAGCAGAACTACAGGGGTTATCCGAACCGGGGAGCTGTTTTTT.